This T cell receptor (beta chain) stems from a study of shared clonotypes between healthy human individuals. Germline assignment: CDR1 SGHAT and CDR2 FQNNGV. The length of the CDR3 is 17 residues. Trimming cost V 0 bases and J 0 bases, with 12 bases left between them. Investigators divided CD4+ cells into CD45RA+ naive and CD45RA-negative memory subsets. Produced via immunoSEQ multiplex PCR; TCRdb's table is partial and in-frame only. This sample has 2 million or so clones, with roughly 94% found just once. Sequenced input: naive CD4+ T cells sorted from blood. Subset specified: CD45RA+ positively selected. The V and J genes are TRBV11-2 and TRBJ1-3; D remains unclear. The sequence derives from a man aged 18 to 35 in good health. This CDR3 is CASSLDSGKSSGNTIYF. The DNA of the CDR3 is TGTGCCAGCAGCTTAGACAGCGGGAAAAGCTCTGGAAACACCATATATTTT.